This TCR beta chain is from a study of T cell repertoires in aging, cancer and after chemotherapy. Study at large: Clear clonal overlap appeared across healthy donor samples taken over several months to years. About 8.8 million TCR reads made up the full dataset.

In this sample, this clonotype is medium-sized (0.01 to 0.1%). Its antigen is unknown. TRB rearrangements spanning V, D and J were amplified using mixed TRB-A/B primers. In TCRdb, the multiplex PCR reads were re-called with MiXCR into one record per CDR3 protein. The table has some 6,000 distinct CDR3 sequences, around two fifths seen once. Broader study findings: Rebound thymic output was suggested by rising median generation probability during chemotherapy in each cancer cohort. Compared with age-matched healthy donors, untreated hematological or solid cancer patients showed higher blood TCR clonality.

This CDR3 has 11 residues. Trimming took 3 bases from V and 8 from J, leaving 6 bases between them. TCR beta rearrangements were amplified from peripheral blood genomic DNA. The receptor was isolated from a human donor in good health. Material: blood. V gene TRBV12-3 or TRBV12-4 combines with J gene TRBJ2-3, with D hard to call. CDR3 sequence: CASSLRGTQYF. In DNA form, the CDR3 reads TGTGCCAGCAGTTTGCGTGGTACGCAGTATTTT.